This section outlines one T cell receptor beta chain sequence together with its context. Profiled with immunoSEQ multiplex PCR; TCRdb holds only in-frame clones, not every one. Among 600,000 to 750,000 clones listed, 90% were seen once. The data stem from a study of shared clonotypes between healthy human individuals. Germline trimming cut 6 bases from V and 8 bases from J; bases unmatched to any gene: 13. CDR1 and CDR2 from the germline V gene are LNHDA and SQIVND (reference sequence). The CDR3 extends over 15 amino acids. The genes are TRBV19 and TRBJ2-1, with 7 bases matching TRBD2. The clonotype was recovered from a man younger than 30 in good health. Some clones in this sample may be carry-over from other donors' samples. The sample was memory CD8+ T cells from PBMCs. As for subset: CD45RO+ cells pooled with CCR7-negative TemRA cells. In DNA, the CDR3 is TGTGCCAGTAGAAAGGTAGTCCGGACTAGTGATGAGCAGTTCTTC. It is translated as CASRKVVRTSDEQFF.